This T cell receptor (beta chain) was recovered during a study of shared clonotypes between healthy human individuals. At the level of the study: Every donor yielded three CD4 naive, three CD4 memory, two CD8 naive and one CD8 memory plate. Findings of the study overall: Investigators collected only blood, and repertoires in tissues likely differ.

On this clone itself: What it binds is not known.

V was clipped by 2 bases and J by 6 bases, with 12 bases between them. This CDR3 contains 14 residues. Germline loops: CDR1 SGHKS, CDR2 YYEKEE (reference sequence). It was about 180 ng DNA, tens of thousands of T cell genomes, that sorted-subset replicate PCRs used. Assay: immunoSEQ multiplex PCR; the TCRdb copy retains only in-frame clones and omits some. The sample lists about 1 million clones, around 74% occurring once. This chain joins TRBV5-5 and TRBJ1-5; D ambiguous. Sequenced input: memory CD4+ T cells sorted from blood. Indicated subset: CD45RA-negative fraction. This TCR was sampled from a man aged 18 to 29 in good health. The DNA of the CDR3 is TGTGCCAGCAGCTTCCCAGGACCTGGTCAGCCCCAGCATTTT. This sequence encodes CASSFPGPGQPQHF.